The 5 T cell receptor beta chains given below trace back to one sample, sequenced in a study of beta chain features in type 1 diabetes (dated by TCRdb to the late 2010s). The library was prepared using the immunoSEQ multiplex PCR assay. The entire amount of isolated RNA was reverse transcribed using the High Capacity cDNA Reverse Transcription Kit, so the sequenced TCRB transcripts were expressed ones. Imported from immuneACCESS, the table was reduced by TCRdb to in-frame sequences with V and J called. These copies leave out some clones; in studies compared against another copy, an unresolved V gene accounts for under half, and the cause of the remainder is not known. This sample has about 360,000 clones in its table, and roughly an eighth of those were observed once. The biggest ten clones account for about 0.017% of the sample. The specimen was naive CD4+ T cells from blood. Reading the label with the study, this specimen's cell subset or site is: true naive CD4+ T cells. These receptors were collected from a man aged 18 to 29 in good health.

This clone was seen once. The chain uses TRBV5-1 and TRBJ1-4; TRBD1 is a possible D gene (6 bases). Trimming took 0 bases from V and 4 from J, leaving 10 bases between them. Germline CDR1 and CDR2: SGHRS and YFSETQ. The CDR3 totals 15 residues. The CDR3 sequence is CASSLVGAGNEKLFF. The CDR3 DNA reads TGCGCCAGCAGCTTGGTGGGGGCCGGTAATGAAAAACTGTTTTTT. Based on the CDR3 plus reference TRBV5-1 and TRBJ1-4, the full variable domain is KAGVTQTPRYLIKTRGQQVTLSCSPISGHRSVSWYQQTPGQGLQFLFEYFSETQRNKGNFPGRFSGRQFSNSRSEMNVSTLELGDSALYLCASSLVGAGNEKLFFGSGTQLSVL.

A few counts support this clone. The chain links TRBV6-6 to TRBJ2-1; tentatively, D is TRBD2 (5 bases). This CDR3 contains 12 residues. The germline V gene has CDR1 MNHNY and CDR2 SVGAGI (reference sequence). Trimming left V 2 bases short and J 10 bases short, with 9 bases between. CDR3 protein: CASSYPTGEQFF. Here the CDR3 DNA reads TGTGCCAGCAGTTACCCCACGGGGGAGCAGTTCTTC.

This chain links TRBV6-1 with TRBJ2-5; weak D call: TRBD2 (7 bases). Trimming took off 4 bases at V and 4 bases at J, with 13 bases between the two ends. Germline V gene sequence: CDR1 MNHNS, CDR2 SASEGT. The CDR3 length is 14 residues. CDR3 DNA: TGTGCCAGCAGTGCGGGGGGCAACACAGAGACCCAGTACTTC. Translation: CASSAGGNTETQYF.

This chain links TRBV11-2 with TRBJ2-1; TRBD2 agrees at 11 bases. The CDR3 runs to 16 residues. Trimming took 5 bases from V and 6 from J; bases not matched to a gene: 9. Germline CDR1 and CDR2: SGHAT and FQNNGV. CDR3 DNA sequence: TGTGCCAGCAGCGACCAACTAGCGGGGGCAGTCAATGAGCAGTTCTTC. Protein product: CASSDQLAGAVNEQFF.

V is TRBV30 and J is TRBJ2-1; no clear D. V dropped 2 bases and J dropped 0 bases, with 11 bases sitting between them. Germline values: CDR1 GTSNPN, CDR2 SVGIG (reference sequence). The CDR3 covers 15 residues. In DNA form, the CDR3 reads TGTGCCTGGAGTTTGATAAGGAGCTCCTACAATGAGCAGTTCTTC. Translating it yields CAWSLIRSSYNEQFF.